The 27 T cell receptor beta chains below all came from one sample that was sequenced in a study of T cell changes during pregnancy in multiple sclerosis (dated by TCRdb to between 2018 and 2020). Receptors were amplified or captured by the immunoSEQ multiplex PCR assay. The table comes from immuneACCESS by way of TCRdb, which keeps in-frame sequences with V and J called. Part of the clones is missing from these tables; in studies checked, under half for an unresolved V gene and the rest for unknown reasons. The sample includes tens of thousands of clones, with just over 90% observed a single time. Around 2.3% of the sample rests with the top ten. Sequenced here: peripheral blood, sampled in the first trimester of pregnancy. These receptors originate from a female donor in good health, enrolled as a control in a pregnancy study.

This clone came up a few times. The gene calls are TRBV7-9 and TRBJ1-1, with a possible D match to TRBD1 (6 bases). Germline V gene lookup returns CDR1 SEHNR and CDR2 FQNEAQ (reference sequence). Trimming removed 2 bases at V and 7 bases at J, with 8 bases between. CDR3 length: 12 amino acids. CDR3 DNA: TGTGCCAGCAGCTTAAGGGGGAATGAAGCTTTCTTT. The encoded protein is CASSLRGNEAFF.

V gene TRBV27 combines with J gene TRBJ1-1; no firm D call. This CDR3 spans 15 amino acids. In germline, CDR1 is MNHEY, CDR2 SMNVEV (reference sequence). The V end lost 0 bases, the J end lost 4 bases, and 12 bases lay between the germline ends. CDR3 region: CASSLSSGGATEAFF. The CDR3 coding sequence is TGTGCCAGCAGTTTATCCTCGGGAGGTGCCACTGAAGCTTTCTTT.

The CDR3 here is CASSLGTGRSSYEQYF. The DNA for the CDR3 is TGTGCCAGCAGCCTCGGGACAGGGAGGAGCTCCTACGAGCAGTACTTC. J is TRBJ2-7 and V is TRBV9; 9 positions agree with TRBD1. V was pared by 4 bases and J by 0 bases, with 8 bases of the junction left unmatched. Germline V gives CDR1 SGDLS, CDR2 YYNGEE. This CDR3 has 16 amino acids. The full variable domain, completed using reference TRBV9 and TRBJ2-7, is DSGVTQTPKHLITATGQRVTLRCSPRSGDLSVYWYQQSLDQGLQFLIQYYNGEERAKGNILERFSAQQFPDLHSELNLSSLELGDSALYFCASSLGTGRSSYEQYFGPGTRLTVT.

This clone was seen only once. V is TRBV20-1 and J is TRBJ2-3, with 7 bases lining up with TRBD2. Trimming removed 5 bases from V and 10 bases from J; junction bases left unmatched: 3. The CDR3 covers 10 residues. Germline CDR1 is DFQATT and CDR2 is SNEGSKA (reference sequence). The CDR3 coding sequence is TGCAGTGCTGGGGGGGAGGCGCAGTATTTT. As protein: CSAGGEAQYF.

The chain recombines TRBV5-4 with TRBJ2-1, with a tentative D call TRBD2 (5 bases). CDR3 length: 17 amino acids. V lost 0 bases, J lost 0 bases, and 13 bases lay in between. Germline V gene lookup returns CDR1 SGHNT and CDR2 YYREEE (reference sequence). The CDR3 protein is CASSLARTRSSYNEQFF. The CDR3 coding sequence is TGTGCCAGCAGCTTGGCAAGGACTCGGAGCTCCTACAATGAGCAGTTCTTC.

The chain carries TRBV27 and TRBJ1-5, with D perhaps matching TRBD1 (6 bases). CDR1 is MNHEY, CDR2 SMNVEV, per germline (reference sequence). The length of the CDR3 is 14 residues. V dropped 2 bases and J dropped 6 bases, with 11 bases sitting between them. As DNA, the CDR3 is TGTGCCAGCAGTTTAGCGGGGGCTACTCAGCCCCAGCATTTT. Translated, it gives CASSLAGATQPQHF.

This clone was seen a handful of times. This CDR3 reads CASSLLLAGGSEQYF. The CDR3 DNA follows: TGTGCCAGCAGCTTATTACTAGCGGGAGGGTCCGAGCAGTACTTC. The chain employs TRBV7-8 and TRBJ2-7; 13 nucleotides match TRBD2. The germline gives CDR1 SGHVS, CDR2 FQNEAQ. Germline trimming cut 2 bases from V and 6 bases from J; bases unmatched to any gene: 4. CDR3 size: 15 residues.

The gene calls are TRBV18 and TRBJ1-1; D not certain. CDR1 and CDR2 (germline): KGHSH, LQKENI. V was cut by 1 base and J by 3 bases, with 9 bases left in between. CDR3 size: 14 residues. The CDR3 is CASSPQGGDTEAFF. CDR3 bases: TGTGCCAGCTCACCACAGGGAGGCGACACTGAAGCTTTCTTT.

This CDR3 is CASSQLAGSTDTQYF. In DNA form, the CDR3 reads TGTGCCAGCAGCCAACTAGCGGGGAGCACAGATACGCAGTATTTT. The rearrangement joins TRBV6-5 to TRBJ2-3; 10 bases align to TRBD2. CDR3 length: 15 amino acids. V shed 6 bases, J shed 0 bases, and the junction held 3 bases outside the gene matches. Germline V gene data show CDR1 as MNHEY and CDR2 as SVGAGI.

This chain links TRBV6-6 with TRBJ2-7; 12 bases align to TRBD2. Germline values: CDR1 MNHNY, CDR2 SVGAGI (reference sequence). The CDR3 has 15 amino acids. J was trimmed by 2 bases and V by 5 bases; bases with no gene match: 4. CDR3 bases: TGTGCCAGCAGTGGATCTAGCGGGAGGGCCTACGAGCAGTACTTC. It codes for CASSGSSGRAYEQYF.

This rearrangement joins TRBV5-1 to TRBJ2-1, with a tentative D call TRBD2 (6 bases). Trimming took off 7 bases at V and 6 bases at J, with 20 bases between the two ends. Germline V lookup: CDR1 SGHRS, CDR2 YFSETQ. The CDR3 loop spans 15 amino acids. The CDR3 here is CASVGGGSQINEQFF. Here the CDR3 DNA reads TGCGCCAGCGTGGGTGGGGGGTCCCAAATCAATGAGCAGTTCTTC.

V and J are TRBV5-1 and TRBJ2-1, with 11 bases aligning to TRBD2. The J segment lost 8 bases and the V segment lost 5 bases, leaving 6 bases of the junction unmatched. This CDR3 is built from 14 residues. In germline, CDR1 is SGHRS, CDR2 YFSETQ. The CDR3 region has the DNA TGCGCCAGCAGAGTTAGCGGGGGGGCTTATGAGCAGTTCTTC. This sequence encodes CASRVSGGAYEQFF.

The V call is TRBV9, the J call TRBJ2-3, with D uncertain. The length of the CDR3 is 12 residues. V lost 4 bases, J lost 2 bases, and 5 bases lay in between. Per germline, CDR1 SGDLS and CDR2 YYNGEE. CDR3: CASSPSTDTQYF. Written as DNA, the CDR3 is TGTGCCAGCAGCCCCTCCACAGATACGCAGTATTTT. Complete variable domain (other parts from reference TRBV9 and TRBJ2-3): DSGVTQTPKHLITATGQRVTLRCSPRSGDLSVYWYQQSLDQGLQFLIQYYNGEERAKGNILERFSAQQFPDLHSELNLSSLELGDSALYFCASSPSTDTQYFGPGTRLTVL.

The gene calls are TRBV27 and TRBJ1-5; 7 bases align to TRBD1. This CDR3 is 20 amino acids long. Unmatched junction bases numbered 21, after V lost 6 bases and J lost 1 base. Germline CDR1 and CDR2: MNHEY and SMNVEV (reference sequence). The CDR3 DNA sequence: TGTGCCAGCAGCCCCGGGCGGGGACAGTTAATGGGGAGGAGCAATCAGCCCCAGCATTTT. Residues: CASSPGRGQLMGRSNQPQHF.

The gene calls are TRBV28 and TRBJ1-5; maybe TRBD1 (6 bases). Trimming removed 4 bases at V and 1 base at J, with 11 bases between. CDR3 size: 15 residues. CDR1 is MDHEN, CDR2 SYDVKM, per germline. The CDR3 DNA reads TGTGCCAGCAGTTCCATTCAGGGGAGCAATCAGCCCCAGCATTTT. Protein product: CASSSIQGSNQPQHF.

J is TRBJ1-3 and V is TRBV5-1, with D tentatively TRBD1 (5 bases). Trimming took 2 bases from V and 4 from J, leaving 7 bases between them. CDR3 length: 13 amino acids. The V gene's germline CDR1 is SGHRS and CDR2 YFSETQ. CDR3 protein: CASSFTGGNTIYF. The DNA of the CDR3 is TGCGCCAGCAGCTTTACAGGAGGAAACACCATATATTTT.

The chain links TRBV4-1 to TRBJ1-1; no reliable D call. Trimming removed 5 bases at V and 1 base at J, with 14 bases between. The germline CDR1 and CDR2 sequences are MGHRA and YSYEKL. The CDR3 extends over 15 amino acids. The DNA for the CDR3 is TGCGCCAGCAGCTACGCTCCCGGCGGGAACACTGAAGCTTTCTTT. This gives the protein CASSYAPGGNTEAFF.

This rearrangement joins TRBV2 to TRBJ2-3; TRBD2 matches at 11 bases. Germline CDR1 SNHLY, CDR2 FYNNEI. This CDR3 has 10 residues. The V and J ends lost 6 bases and 14 bases, in that order; junction bases with no gene match: 1. DNA for the CDR3: TGTGCCAGCAGCGGGACTAGCGGGTATTTT. This encodes CASSGTSGYF.

The chain links TRBV28 to TRBJ2-7, with 9 bases aligning to TRBD1. The J segment lost 4 bases and the V segment lost 5 bases, leaving 12 bases of the junction unmatched. Germline CDR1 MDHEN, CDR2 SYDVKM. CDR3 length equals 16 residues. In DNA form, the CDR3 reads TGTGCCAGCAGTCCGACGGGACAGGGTATTGGGTACGAGCAGTACTTC. Residues: CASSPTGQGIGYEQYF.

The genes are TRBV29-1 and TRBJ2-3, with 15 bases aligning to TRBD2. CDR1 and CDR2 from the germline V gene are SQVTM and ANQGSEA. The J segment lost 13 bases and the V segment lost 6 bases, leaving 17 bases of the junction unmatched. The CDR3 runs 16 residues. The CDR3 DNA reads as TGCAGCGTCATTGCTCCGGGACTAGCGGGAGGAAGGGCAGAGTATTTT. It yields the protein CSVIAPGLAGGRAEYF.

V gene TRBV7-9 combines with J gene TRBJ2-1; a possible D gene is TRBD2 (5 bases). The V end lost 11 bases, the J end lost 4 bases, and 15 bases lay between the germline ends. CDR1 SEHNR and CDR2 FQNEAQ come from the germline V gene (reference sequence). The CDR3 length is 13 residues. As DNA, the CDR3 is TGTGCCTCCCGGGAAAGCAGTTACAATGAGCAGTTCTTC. Translating gives CASRESSYNEQFF.

V usage is TRBV5-1 and J usage is TRBJ1-5, with D possibly matching TRBD1 (5 bases). The CDR3 runs 13 residues. V lost 4 bases to trimming and J lost 5 bases, with 10 bases between them. Germline assignment: CDR1 SGHRS and CDR2 YFSETQ. DNA of the CDR3: TGCGCCAGCAGCCCAGGGCTAGATCAGCCCCAGCATTTT. Its translation is CASSPGLDQPQHF.

This chain links TRBV19 with TRBJ2-5; 12 bases line up with TRBD2. The ends lost 6 bases at V and 4 bases at J; junction bases unmatched: 18. The germline gives CDR1 LNHDA, CDR2 SQIVND (reference sequence). The CDR3 loop spans 19 amino acids. This chain's CDR3 is CASSESPPTSGSGRETQYF. The CDR3, as DNA: TGTGCCAGTAGCGAATCCCCACCGACTAGCGGGAGTGGGAGAGAGACCCAGTACTTC.

The rearrangement uses TRBV28 and TRBJ2-1; D unresolved. CDR3 length: 12 amino acids. Trimming removed 6 bases at V and 7 bases at J, with 10 bases between. Germline V gene data show CDR1 as MDHEN and CDR2 as SYDVKM. CDR3 coding DNA: TGTGCCAGCAGACCCCCAGCGAATGAGCAGTTCTTC. Protein sequence: CASRPPANEQFF.

This clone came up a few times. This chain links TRBV7-2 with TRBJ1-1, with D maybe TRBD1 (5 bases). This CDR3 has 13 residues. Germline V gives CDR1 SGHTA, CDR2 FQGNSA. V dropped 2 bases and J dropped 4 bases, with 8 bases sitting between them. DNA for the CDR3: TGTGCCAGCAGCTTATTTGACAGCACTGAAGCTTTCTTT. Its translation: CASSLFDSTEAFF.

The chain uses TRBV7-9 and TRBJ1-2, with D perhaps matching TRBD1 (5 bases). This CDR3 has 14 residues. Germline V lookup: CDR1 SEHNR, CDR2 FQNEAQ (reference sequence). The V and J ends lost 3 bases and 6 bases respectively, with 14 bases between them. The CDR3 sequence is CASSFQGEADGYTF. The CDR3 DNA sequence: TGTGCCAGCAGCTTCCAGGGTGAGGCGGATGGCTACACCTTC.

The V call is TRBV9, the J call TRBJ2-7; perhaps TRBD2 as D (6 bases). In germline, CDR1 is SGDLS, CDR2 YYNGEE. This CDR3 comprises 14 residues. Deletions cut 4 bases from V and 3 bases from J, with 14 bases between. The CDR3 is CASSPGTGDYEQYF. DNA of the CDR3: TGTGCCAGCAGCCCGGGGACGGGAGACTACGAGCAGTACTTC.